The rows below give T cell receptor beta chains drawn from one sample of a study of T cell responses to AZD1222 COVID-19 vaccine. The data were produced by immunoSEQ multiplex PCR, yet TCRdb's version contains in-frame clones alone and is incomplete. The sample yields around 110,000 clones, 90% seen once. Specimen: peripheral blood, collected on day 0 of AZD1222 vaccination. All receptors come from an adult in good health. Both conserved end residues are part of each CDR3. The D gene is left open where the match is weak. Size tells how often a clone was seen (once, few, many) or the class of an expanded clone, and some rows leave it out.

>TRBJ2-1|.|TRBV25-1|.
CASELAGGHIKQFF
TGTGCCAGCGAACTAGCCGGGGGACACATAAAGCAGTTCTTC
>TRBJ1-1|.|TRBV15|.
CATSRDRGPTEAFF
TGTGCCACCAGCAGAGACCGGGGACCCACTGAAGCTTTCTTT
>TRBJ1-2|.|TRBV4-1|.
CASSQGPGVWGYTF
TGCGCCAGCAGCCAAGGGCCCGGCGTCTGGGGCTACACCTTC
>TRBJ2-7|.|TRBV5-4|.
CASSPAGGMVYEQYF
TGTGCCAGCAGCCCAGCGGGCGGGATGGTCTACGAGCAGTACTTC
>TRBJ1-5|.|TRBV7-8|.
CASSSSRPGDRHF
TGTGCCAGCAGCTCCTCCCGGCCAGGGGACCGGCATTTT
>TRBJ1-1|once|TRBV12-3/TRBV12-4|.
CASSRDAHTEAFF
TGTGCCAGCAGCCGAGACGCCCACACTGAAGCTTTCTTT
>TRBJ1-1|.|TRBV23-1|.
CASSQSRGRGAEAFF
TGCGCCAGCAGTCAATCGAGAGGTCGTGGGGCTGAAGCTTTCTTT
>TRBJ1-2|.|TRBV10-2|.
CASSGQNYGYTF
TGCGCCAGCAGCGGACAGAACTATGGCTACACCTTC
>TRBJ2-1|.|TRBV11-2|TRBD2
CASSLGLAGRNEQFF
TGTGCCAGCAGCCTCGGACTAGCGGGACGCAATGAGCAGTTCTTC
>TRBJ1-3|.|TRBV11-2|TRBD1
CASSVTGGASGNTIYF
TGTGCCAGCAGCGTGACAGGGGGGGCCTCTGGAAACACCATATATTTT